The 23 T cell receptor beta chains below come from one sample, sequenced in a study of PD-L1 blockade in urothelial cancer. Only in-frame clones appear in the TCRdb table, and some are missing; sequencing was by immunoSEQ multiplex PCR. The data contain 35,000 to 45,000 clones, approximately 90% of them singletons. Specimen: PBMCs, collected around atezolizumab (anti-PD-L1) treatment. Every receptor here comes from a woman aged 60-70 years with urothelial cancer.

V gene TRBV14 combines with J gene TRBJ2-7; maybe TRBD2 (7 bases). Germline values: CDR1 SGHDN, CDR2 FVKESK. V lost 4 bases and J lost 5, with 12 bases in between. This CDR3 is 13 amino acids long. CDR3 in amino acids: CASSLLGGDEQYF. The CDR3 DNA sequence: TGTGCCAGCAGCCTGCTAGGGGGGGACGAGCAGTACTTC.

V and J are TRBV7-6 and TRBJ1-2; D uncertain. Germline V gene sequence: CDR1 SGHVS, CDR2 FNYEAQ. The V and J ends lost 5 bases and 4 bases respectively, with 11 bases between them. CDR3 size: 13 residues. CDR3: CASSPLVVYGYTF. DNA for the CDR3: TGTGCCAGCAGCCCCCTAGTAGTCTATGGCTACACCTTC.

Only one count was recorded for this clone. This chain uses TRBV5-4 with TRBJ1-2, with 7 bases identical to TRBD1. This CDR3 spans 17 amino acids. The V and J ends lost 0 bases and 4 bases, in that order; junction bases with no gene match: 12. CDR1 SGHNT and CDR2 YYREEE come from the germline V gene (reference sequence). As DNA, the CDR3 is TGTGCCAGCAGCTTGGGGGACAGCCCCAAGAACTCCTATGGCTACACCTTC. The encoded protein is CASSLGDSPKNSYGYTF.

The genes are TRBV5-1 and TRBJ2-5, with D tentatively TRBD1 (6 bases). Germline CDR1 is SGHRS and CDR2 is YFSETQ. This CDR3 has 15 amino acids. Deletions cut 7 bases from V and 1 base from J, with 17 bases between. CDR3 sequence: CASGSTTGIQETQYF. DNA of the CDR3: TGCGCCAGCGGGTCGACTACAGGGATCCAAGAGACCCAGTACTTC. The full variable domain, in which reference TRBV5-1 and TRBJ2-5 provide the parts outside the CDR3, is KAGVTQTPRYLIKTRGQQVTLSCSPISGHRSVSWYQQTPGQGLQFLFEYFSETQRNKGNFPGRFSGRQFSNSRSEMNVSTLELGDSALYLCASGSTTGIQETQYFGPGTRLLVL.

The J gene is TRBJ2-7, the V gene TRBV7-2, with TRBD1 matching over 9 bases. The CDR3 runs to 14 residues. The trim removed 4 bases at V and 3 bases at J, leaving 4 bases unmatched. CDR1 is SGHTA and CDR2 is FQGNSA in the germline V gene. This CDR3 is CASSYGTGLYEQYF. CDR3 DNA sequence: TGTGCCAGCAGCTACGGGACAGGGCTCTACGAGCAGTACTTC.

A remark on this clone: This sample also contains other DNA sequences that code for the same CDR3. This chain links TRBV2 with TRBJ2-3; 11 positions agree with TRBD2. Germline CDR1 SNHLY, CDR2 FYNNEI. J gave up 4 bases and V 2 bases, and 2 bases lay outside the gene matches. There are 15 residues in the CDR3. CDR3 nucleotides: TGTGCCAGCAGTGAACTAGCGGGAGGCTCAGATACGCAGTATTTT. Its protein product is CASSELAGGSDTQYF.

This clone was detected only once. The chain has TRBV18 and TRBJ2-1; TRBD1 matches at 8 bases. After removal of 1 base from V and 7 bases from J, the junction contained 3 bases not matched to a gene. This CDR3 comprises 14 residues. Germline V lookup: CDR1 KGHSH, CDR2 LQKENI. The CDR3 sequence is CASSPRTGTNEQFF. Written as DNA, the CDR3 is TGTGCCAGCTCACCACGGACAGGGACTAATGAGCAGTTCTTC.

This chain connects TRBV5-6 to TRBJ1-5; possibly TRBD1 for D (5 bases). The CDR3 contains 15 residues. The V end lost 6 bases, the J end lost 8 bases, and 21 bases lay between the germline ends. Per germline, CDR1 SGHDT and CDR2 YYEEEE. The CDR3 spells CASTLWGRVIEPQHF. The CDR3, as DNA: TGTGCCAGCACCCTATGGGGCCGAGTAATAGAGCCCCAGCATTTT. Based on the CDR3 plus reference TRBV5-6 and TRBJ1-5, the full variable domain is DAGVTQSPTHLIKTRGQQVTLRCSPKSGHDTVSWYQQALGQGPQFIFQYYEEEERQRGNFPDRFSGHQFPNYSSELNVNALLLGDSALYLCASTLWGRVIEPQHFGDGTRLSIL.

This clone was recorded only once. The V gene is TRBV21-1, the J gene TRBJ2-7; TRBD1, as called in the table, went unchecked against the DNA. TRBV21-1 is a pseudogene segment. There are 15 residues in the CDR3. In DNA form, the CDR3 reads TGTGCCAGCAGCAAAGTACAGGGTGGCCTGTACGAGCAGTACTTC. It encodes CASSKVQGGLYEQYF.

This chain links TRBV9 with TRBJ1-4; no clear D. This CDR3 spans 13 amino acids. CDR1 and CDR2 (germline): SGDLS, YYNGEE. Trimming cost V 4 bases and J 7 bases, with 11 bases left between them. CDR3 coding DNA: TGTGCCAGCAGCTCCTTTAACGGTGAAAAACTGTTTTTT. Translation gives CASSSFNGEKLFF.

The chain carries TRBV4-3 and TRBJ2-7; TRBD1 is a possible D gene (6 bases). CDR1 and CDR2 (germline): LGHNA, YSLEER. The CDR3 is 14 amino acids. Trimming stripped 4 bases from V and 5 bases from J, with 15 bases between. DNA for the CDR3: TGCGCCAGCAGCCGATGGGGCAGGGGAAACGAGCAGTACTTC. Residues: CASSRWGRGNEQYF.

This clone was observed once. This rearrangement joins TRBV6-1 to TRBJ2-7; 11 nucleotides agree with TRBD2. V lost 6 bases and J lost 0; bases outside the gene matches: 4. The CDR3 loop spans 15 amino acids. Germline V gives CDR1 MNHNS, CDR2 SASEGT. This chain's CDR3 is CASSGTSGPSYEQYF. In DNA, the CDR3 is TGTGCCAGCAGCGGGACTAGCGGCCCCTCCTACGAGCAGTACTTC.

The rearrangement links TRBV2 to TRBJ2-7; tentatively, D is TRBD2 (5 bases). The germline CDR1 and CDR2 sequences are SNHLY and FYNNEI. V lost 4 bases and J lost 2, with 12 bases in between. The CDR3 is 14 residues long. The CDR3 nucleotides read TGTGCCAGCAGTGGTTTGGGCGGGCCCTACGAGCAGTACTTC. Translated, it gives CASSGLGGPYEQYF.

The rearrangement uses TRBV28 and TRBJ1-2; 9 bases map to TRBD1. Germline V lookup: CDR1 MDHEN, CDR2 SYDVKM. V was clipped by 6 bases and J by 5 bases; unmatched bases: 7. The CDR3 covers 14 residues. The CDR3 spells CASSRSGQGYGYTF. Here the CDR3 DNA reads TGTGCCAGCAGCCGGTCGGGACAGGGATATGGCTACACCTTC.

The chain links TRBV5-4 to TRBJ2-2, with 9 bases fitting TRBD1. The CDR3 contains 17 residues. V lost 0 bases to trimming and J lost 2 bases; unmatched junction nucleotides: 5. Looked up from germline, CDR1 is SGHNT and CDR2 is YYREEE (reference sequence). The chain's CDR3 is CASSLGLQGANTGELFF. Here the CDR3 DNA reads TGTGCCAGCAGCTTGGGTCTACAGGGGGCCAACACCGGGGAGCTGTTTTTT.

The chain recombines TRBV12-5 with TRBJ1-1; D gene ambiguous. The germline V gene encodes CDR1 LGHNT and CDR2 FRNRAP. The V end was cut by 0 bases, the J end by 1 base, with 9 bases between. The CDR3 sequence is 15 residues long. The DNA of the CDR3 is TGTGCTAGTGGTTTGGTACATGGGCGGAACACTGAAGCTTTCTTT. Protein product: CASGLVHGRNTEAFF.

V and J are TRBV19 and TRBJ2-5, with D possibly TRBD1 on 5 matching bases. The V and J ends lost 10 bases and 1 base respectively, with 13 bases between them. Looked up from germline, CDR1 is LNHDA and CDR2 is SQIVND (reference sequence). This CDR3 region has 13 residues. Here the CDR3 DNA reads TGTGCCACCTCGGAAGGGGTCCAAGAGACCCAGTACTTC. It is translated as CATSEGVQETQYF.

The chain has TRBV19 and TRBJ2-2; 7 bases match TRBD2. V was pared by 0 bases and J by 7 bases, with 5 bases of the junction left unmatched. There are 15 residues in the CDR3. The V gene's germline CDR1 is LNHDA and CDR2 SQIVND (reference sequence). The CDR3 sequence is CASSIERGRYGELFF. CDR3 DNA sequence: TGTGCCAGTAGTATAGAGCGGGGGAGGTACGGGGAGCTGTTTTTT.

V usage is TRBV4-3 and J usage is TRBJ2-2; weak D call: TRBD2 (5 bases). The CDR3 length is 16 residues. The V and J ends lost 3 bases and 3 bases respectively, with 14 bases between them. Per the germline V gene, CDR1 is LGHNA and CDR2 is YSLEER. The CDR3 DNA reads as TGCGCCAGCAGCCAGGCACCCCCCGGGGACACCGGGGAGCTGTTTTTT. Translated, it gives CASSQAPPGDTGELFF.

The chain carries TRBV7-7 and TRBJ2-5; TRBD2 matches at 11 bases. The CDR3 runs 17 residues. Unmatched junction bases numbered 8, after V lost 4 bases and J lost 1 base. CDR1 is SSHAT and CDR2 is FNYEAQ in the germline V gene (reference sequence). In DNA, the CDR3 is TGTGCCAGCAGCTCCTCTATAGGACTAGCGGGCCAAGAGACCCAGTACTTC. It specifies CASSSSIGLAGQETQYF.

The genes are TRBV4-2 and TRBJ1-2; 8 nucleotides match TRBD1. The ends lost 5 bases at V and 2 bases at J; junction bases unmatched: 7. CDR1 is LGHNA and CDR2 is YNFKEQ in the germline V gene. The CDR3 sequence is 15 residues long. The CDR3 spells CASSLIGQGNYGYTF. The DNA of the CDR3 is TGTGCCAGCAGCTTAATCGGACAGGGAAACTATGGCTACACCTTC.

V and J are TRBV4-1 and TRBJ2-7; 8 bases are a match to TRBD2. Germline trimming cut 2 bases from V and 2 bases from J; bases unmatched to any gene: 5. This CDR3 contains 15 residues. CDR1 is MGHRA and CDR2 is YSYEKL in the germline V gene. CDR3 loop: CASSQSGSPTYEQYF. CDR3 nucleotides: TGCGCCAGCAGCCAAAGCGGGAGCCCAACCTACGAGCAGTACTTC.

The chain employs TRBV29-1 and TRBJ1-1; 8 positions match TRBD1. V trimming: 6 bases; J trimming: 5 bases; junction bases outside the gene matches: 14. This CDR3 is built from 15 residues. CDR1 is SQVTM and CDR2 is ANQGSEA in the germline V gene. CDR3 loop: CSVPRSQGANTEAFF. The DNA of the CDR3 is TGCAGCGTCCCCAGATCCCAGGGGGCGAATACTGAAGCTTTCTTT.